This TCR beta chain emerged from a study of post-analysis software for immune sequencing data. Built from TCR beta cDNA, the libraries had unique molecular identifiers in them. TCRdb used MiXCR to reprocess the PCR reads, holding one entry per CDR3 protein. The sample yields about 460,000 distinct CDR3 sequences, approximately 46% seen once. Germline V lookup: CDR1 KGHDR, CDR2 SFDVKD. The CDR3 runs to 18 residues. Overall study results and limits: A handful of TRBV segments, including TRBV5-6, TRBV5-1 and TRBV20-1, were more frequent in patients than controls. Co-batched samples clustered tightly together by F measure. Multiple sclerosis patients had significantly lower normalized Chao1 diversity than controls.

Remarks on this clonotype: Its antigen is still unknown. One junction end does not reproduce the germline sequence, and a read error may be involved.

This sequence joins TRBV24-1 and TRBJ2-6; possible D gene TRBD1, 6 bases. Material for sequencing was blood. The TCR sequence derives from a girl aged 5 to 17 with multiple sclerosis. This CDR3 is CTTSDPTGSASGANVLTF. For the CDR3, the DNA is TGTACCACCAGTGATCCGACAGGATCAGCCTCTGGGGCCAACGTCCTGACTTTC.